The next 18 T cell receptor beta chains were all read from a single sample in a study of tumor-infiltrating lymphocytes in primary liver carcinoma. Starting material of about 0.45 ug total RNA yielded TCR beta cDNA via a constant-region primer. Nested multiplex PCR, run for three rounds with slightly modified ARM-PCR, yielded TCR beta libraries. Two initial PCR rounds of about 11 cycles each paired TRBV1-TRBV30 forward primers with a C-beta reverse primer. Via MiXCR, TCRdb re-called the multiplex PCR reads, giving one row per CDR3 protein. The table lists more than 60,000 distinct CDR3 sequences, more than 60% of them singletons. The roughly 18-34 mg bulk tissue piece was not sorted before simultaneous RNA and DNA extraction. Sequencing was performed on liver tumor tissue from sampling region 4. Subset noted: tumor region T4, right-lateral pole. Source of these receptors: a man in his forties or fifties with primary liver carcinoma and hepatitis B virus infection.

This clonotype was observed a single time. Its ends do not fully match the called genes, so a read error is possible. In DNA, the CDR3 is TGTGCCAGCAGTTTCGGTTCAAGCGGCCTTGGCGAGCAATACTTC. Amino acids: CASSFGSSGLGEQYF. V is TRBV12-3 or TRBV12-4 and J is TRBJ2-7, with D maybe TRBD2 (5 bases). This CDR3 region has 15 residues.

This clonotype was seen a few times. The V and J genes are TRBV11-2 and TRBJ2-3; 8 positions agree with TRBD2. V gave up 4 bases and J gave up 7 bases; unmatched junction bases: 10. This CDR3 contains 15 residues. Germline CDR1 SGHAT, CDR2 FQNNGV. The CDR3 reads CASSSGTSGRYTQYF. CDR3 coding DNA: TGTGCCAGCAGCTCCGGGACTAGTGGGAGGTATACGCAGTATTTT.

This clonotype was detected a few times. The CDR3 end shows no conserved phenylalanine or tryptophan, and so a read error is likely. The chain recombines TRBV19 with TRBJ2-1; 8 bases line up with TRBD2. The CDR3 totals 13 residues. With 11 bases clipped from V and 4 bases from J, the junction kept 7 bases outside the gene matches. Germline lookup yields CDR1 LNHDA and CDR2 SQIVND (reference sequence). CDR3 in DNA: TGTGCCGTGGGAGCTAGCGGGTACAATGAGCAGTTCTCC. Translation gives CAVGASGYNEQFS.

A remark on this clonotype: Since no conserved phenylalanine or tryptophan closes the CDR3, a read error is the likely cause. CDR3 in DNA: TGTGCCAGCGGGGCGGGGGCGAACACCGGGGAGCTGTTTTCT. Translation gives CASGAGANTGELFS. The J gene is TRBJ2-2, the V gene TRBV5-6, with 7 bases identical to TRBD2. Germline-derived CDR1 and CDR2 are SGHDT and YYEEEE. V dropped 7 bases and J dropped 0; count of bases not matched to a gene: 3. The CDR3 has 14 residues.

To note about this clonotype: One end of the junction is discordant with germline, which a read error may explain. The chain recombines TRBV12-3 or TRBV12-4 with TRBJ2-1; 9 nucleotides line up with TRBD2. This CDR3 has 16 residues. CDR3 DNA: TGTGCCAGCAGTCCCCCGGCGGGAGGGTCGGGGGATGAGCACTTCTTC. Protein: CASSPPAGGSGDEHFF.

Points on this clonotype: One junction end does not reproduce the germline sequence, and a read error may be involved. The chain joins TRBV11-3 to TRBJ2-7, with 7 bases identical to TRBD1. CDR1 SGHNT and CDR2 YENEEA come from the germline V gene. The CDR3 sequence is 16 residues long. CDR3 loop: CASRLRQGPYSYGQYF. CDR3 DNA: TGTGCCAGCAGGCTCCGACAGGGTCCTTACTCCTACGGGCAGTACTTC.

A remark on this clonotype: One base away lies a much larger clone, so this may be a sequencing read error. This chain links TRBV28 with TRBJ2-6, with no clear D. This CDR3 spans 15 amino acids. Trimming shortened V by 6 bases and J by 0 bases, and 9 bases separated the two germline ends. Per the germline V gene, CDR1 is MDHEN and CDR2 is SYDVKM. This CDR3 reads CASRSTNSGANVLTF. The CDR3 nucleotides are TGTGCCAGCAGGAGCACAAACTCTGGGGCCAACGTCCTGACTTTC.

Turning to this clonotype: The junction departs from germline at one end; a sequencing error may be responsible. This chain joins TRBV6-1 and TRBJ2-1, with D hard to call. The CDR3 covers 15 residues. The germline V gene has CDR1 MNHNS and CDR2 SASEGT. The CDR3 DNA sequence: TGTGCCAGCAGCCCCACCGGGCTCTCCAACAATGGGCAGTTCTTC. This sequence encodes CASSPTGLSNNGQFF.

The J gene is TRBJ1-5, the V gene TRBV2, with D perhaps matching TRBD1 (6 bases). The ends were cut back, 3 bases at V and 2 bases at J, with 14 bases in the middle. The CDR3 totals 16 residues. Germline assignment: CDR1 SNHLY and CDR2 FYNNEI. This CDR3 is CASSETGGCGNQPQHF. Written as DNA, the CDR3 is TGTGCCAGCAGTGAGACGGGGGGCTGTGGCAATCAGCCCCAGCATTTT.

As concerns this clonotype: The junction shows a germline mismatch at one end, possibly a read error. The chain uses TRBV7-9 and TRBJ2-1, with D unresolved. Germline loops: CDR1 SEHNR, CDR2 FQNEAQ (reference sequence). This CDR3 is 14 amino acids long. The CDR3 sequence is CTSSLTQSYNEQFF. CDR3 sequence (DNA): TGTACCAGCAGCCTGACCCAGTCCTACAATGAGCAGTTCTTC.

The chain couples TRBV12-3 or TRBV12-4 to TRBJ1-5; maybe TRBD1 (5 bases). The CDR3 is 13 amino acids. Trimming left V 11 bases short and J 7 bases short, with 18 bases between. This chain's CDR3 is CADSLVADQPQHF. The CDR3 DNA sequence: TGTGCCGACAGTTTAGTGGCAGACCAGCCCCAGCATTTT.

Turning to this clonotype: Since a much larger clone is just one base distant, this may be a read error. The J gene is TRBJ1-4, the V gene TRBV28; D is undetermined. This CDR3 spans 14 amino acids. Trimming stripped 5 bases from V and 8 bases from J, with 15 bases between. Germline CDR1 is MDHEN and CDR2 is SYDVKM. The CDR3: CASSLGSPKEKLFF. CDR3 nucleotide sequence: TGTGCCAGCAGTCTCGGGTCTCCGAAAGAAAAACTGTTTTTT.

Here the CDR3 DNA reads TGTGCCAGCAGTCCAGTAGCGGGAGGGTTGGATGAGCAGTTCTTC. Translating it yields CASSPVAGGLDEQFF. The rearrangement uses TRBV28 and TRBJ2-1; 11 bases map to TRBD2. CDR3 length equals 15 residues. In germline, CDR1 is MDHEN, CDR2 SYDVKM. V lost 5 bases to trimming and J lost 8 bases; unmatched junction nucleotides: 8. Based on the CDR3 plus reference TRBV28 and TRBJ2-1, the full variable domain is DVKVTQSSRYLVKRTGEKVFLECVQDMDHENMFWYRQDPGLGLRLIYFSYDVKMKEKGDIPEGYSVSREKKERFSLILESASTNQTSMYLCASSPVAGGLDEQFFGPGTRLTVL.

About this clonotype itself: A read error may be the cause here, since a much bigger clone is one base away. DNA for the CDR3: TGTGCCTGGAGATCTCCAGGGGGCGCGAATTCACCCCTCCACTTT. This sequence encodes CAWRSPGGANSPLHF. This chain uses TRBV30 with TRBJ1-6, with TRBD1 identical over 8 bases. Germline assignment: CDR1 GTSNPN and CDR2 SVGIG (reference sequence). Trimming took 3 bases from V and 7 from J; bases not matched to a gene: 8. This CDR3 contains 15 residues. The full variable domain, in which reference TRBV30 and TRBJ1-6 provide the parts outside the CDR3, is SQTIHQWPATLVQPVGSPLSLECTVEGTSNPNLYWYRQAAGRGLQLLFYSVGIGQISSEVPQNLSASRPQDRQFILSSKKLLLSDSGFYLCAWRSPGGANSPLHFGNGTRLTVT.

In regard to this clonotype: This CDR3 fails to terminate in the conserved phenylalanine or tryptophan, so it likely reflects a read error. This chain joins TRBV19 and TRBJ2-1, with a possible D match to TRBD1 (5 bases). CDR1 and CDR2 from the germline V gene are LNHDA and SQIVND (reference sequence). Between the trimmed V and J ends, which lost 3 bases and 6 bases, there was a span of 12 bases. The length of the CDR3 is 14 residues. CDR3 bases: TGTGCCAGTAGTATGGCAGGGCGGTCCAATGAGCAGTTCCTC. Residues: CASSMAGRSNEQFL.

J is TRBJ2-3 and V is TRBV29-1; D is ambiguous. CDR1 and CDR2 (germline): SQVTM, ANQGSEA. The CDR3 consists of 14 residues. V lost 3 bases, J lost 4 bases, and 14 bases lay in between. The CDR3 nucleotides are TGCAGCGTTGAGTCGTGTCGGGTCCCAGATACGCAGTATTTT. Amino acid sequence: CSVESCRVPDTQYF.

This clonotype was detected many times. The chain is built from TRBV12-3 or TRBV12-4 and TRBJ2-2; D remains unclear. With 6 bases removed from V and 4 bases from J, the gap between germline ends came to 6 bases. The CDR3 has 12 amino acids. The CDR3: CASSWSTGELFF. The CDR3 DNA follows: TGTGCCAGCAGCTGGAGCACCGGGGAGCTGTTTTTT.

This clonotype was seen at least ten times. This chain links TRBV10-1 with TRBJ2-3; D may be TRBD2 (5 bases). The ends were cut back, 4 bases at V and 0 bases at J, with 5 bases in the middle. Per the germline V gene, CDR1 is WNHNN and CDR2 is SYGVQD (reference sequence). The CDR3 has 13 residues. CDR3 loop: CASSGGSTDTQYF. The CDR3 DNA reads as TGCGCCAGCAGTGGAGGGAGCACAGATACGCAGTATTTT.